These T cell receptor beta chains were read from a single sample in a study of T cell repertoires in ileal Crohn's disease. Generated by immunoSEQ multiplex PCR, the TCRdb table keeps only in-frame clones and is missing some. The table shows around 15,000 clones, with nearly 90% occurring only once. The sample was ileal tissue. These receptors all come from an adult with Crohn's disease. Each CDR3 is given with its conserved first and last residue. A D gene is named only where the DNA matches it firmly. Only part of the rows carry a size: once, few, many, or a class if the clone is expanded.

>TRBJ2-3|.|.|TRBV30|14
CAWSPGLEADTQYF
TGTGCCTGGAGTCCCGGCCTAGAGGCAGATACGCAGTATTTT
>TRBJ1-1|.|TRBD1|TRBV5-8|14
CASSLVQGGAEAFF
TGTGCCAGCAGCTTGGTTCAGGGGGGCGCTGAAGCTTTCTTT
>TRBJ2-3|.|TRBD2|TRBV7-2|20
CASSLARGTSGRGSTDTQYF
TGTGCCAGCAGCTTAGCTAGAGGGACTAGCGGGAGGGGCTCCACAGATACGCAGTATTTT
>TRBJ2-7|.|.|TRBV2|14
CASSDGTLSYEQCF
TGTGCCAGCAGTGACGGGACTCTATCCTACGAGCAGTGCTTC
>TRBJ2-2|once|.|TRBV2|14
CASLNFANTGELFF
TGTGCCAGCTTAAACTTCGCGAACACCGGGGAGCTGTTTTTT
>TRBJ1-1|.|TRBD1|TRBV19|15
CASSSHDRGVPEAFF
TGTGCCAGTAGCTCACACGACAGGGGAGTACCTGAAGCTTTCTTT
>TRBJ2-1|.|.|TRBV19|16
CASTPNPGTSYNEQFF
TGTGCCAGTACCCCAAATCCAGGAACATCCTACAATGAGCAGTTCTTC
>TRBJ2-5|.|.|TRBV7-6|15
CASSATQGDGETQYF
TGTGCCAGCAGCGCGACGCAGGGTGATGGAGAGACCCAGTACTTC
>TRBJ1-2|.|TRBD1|TRBV19|12
CASMRTGNGYTF
TGTGCCAGTATGCGGACAGGGAATGGCTACACCTTC
>TRBJ2-7|.|TRBD1|TRBV6-5|14
CASSARTGFYEQYF
TGTGCCAGCAGTGCAAGGACAGGGTTCTACGAGCAGTACTTC
>TRBJ1-1|.|.|TRBV5-4|15
CASSPERFLNTEAFF
TGTGCCAGCAGCCCCGAGCGGTTCTTGAACACTGAAGCTTTCTTT
>TRBJ2-1|.|.|TRBV12-5|17
CASGFEGLMSSYNEQFF
TGTGCTAGTGGTTTCGAGGGACTTATGAGCTCCTACAATGAGCAGTTCTTC
>TRBJ2-1|few|.|TRBV19|10
CATGWVEQFF
TGTGCCACAGGGTGGGTTGAGCAGTTCTTC
>TRBJ2-4|.|.|TRBV5-1|13
CASTLQATGVQYF
TGCGCCAGCACACTCCAGGCTACGGGGGTTCAGTACTTC
>TRBJ2-7|.|TRBD1|TRBV7-9|14
CASSSTGTDYEQYF
TGTGCCAGCAGCTCAACCGGGACAGACTACGAGCAGTACTTC
>TRBJ1-4|.|TRBD1|TRBV6-1|15
CASSPTGATNEKLFF
TGTGCCAGCAGTCCGACAGGGGCAACTAATGAAAAACTGTTTTTT
>TRBJ2-7|once|TRBD2|TRBV28|16
CASSPGLAGFMDEQYF
TGTGCCAGCAGCCCGGGACTAGCGGGATTTATGGACGAGCAGTACTTC
>TRBJ2-1|.|.|TRBV5-4|14
CASSLYDLSNEQFF
TGTGCCAGCAGCTTGTATGACTTAAGCAATGAGCAGTTCTTC
>TRBJ2-1|.|TRBD2|TRBV5-4|15
CASSLNWEGGNEQFF
TGTGCCAGCAGCTTGAATTGGGAGGGCGGGAATGAGCAGTTCTTC
>TRBJ2-2|once|.|TRBV6-6|13
CASSLLNTGELFF
TGTGCCAGCAGTCTCCTCAACACCGGGGAGCTGTTTTTT
>TRBJ2-1|.|.|TRBV6-5|12
CASSPTFGRQFF
TGTGCCAGCAGTCCGACCTTCGGGAGGCAGTTCTTC
>TRBJ2-7|.|.|TRBV2|14
CASSERRDRDEQYF
TGTGCCAGCAGTGAACGGCGGGACCGAGATGAGCAGTACTTC
>TRBJ1-2|.|.|TRBV2|16
CASSGPRPEAVYGYTF
TGTGCCAGCAGTGGTCCCAGGCCCGAAGCGGTCTATGGCTACACCTTC